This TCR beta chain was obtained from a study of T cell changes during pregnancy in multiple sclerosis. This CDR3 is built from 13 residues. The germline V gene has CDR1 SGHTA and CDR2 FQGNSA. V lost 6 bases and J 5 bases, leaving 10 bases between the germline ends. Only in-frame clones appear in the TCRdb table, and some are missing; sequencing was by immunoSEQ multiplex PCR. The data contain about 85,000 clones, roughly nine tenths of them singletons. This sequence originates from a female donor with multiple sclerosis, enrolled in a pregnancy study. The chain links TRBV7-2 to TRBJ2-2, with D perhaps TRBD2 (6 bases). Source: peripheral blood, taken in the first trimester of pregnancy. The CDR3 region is CASRRAGTGELFF. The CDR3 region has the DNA TGTGCCAGCAGAAGGGCGGGGACCGGGGAGCTGTTTTTT.